What follows is one TCR beta chain and its context. Its cognate antigen is unknown. The data were taken from a study of cytomegalovirus exposure and HLA in healthy donors. Study conclusions and caveats: The study designated about 180 TCR beta chains cytomegalovirus-associated.

PCR employed 60 Vbeta and 13 Jbeta primers. The protocol was immunoSEQ multiplex PCR, while the TCRdb copy is restricted to in-frame clones and leaves out a portion. Of more than 150,000 clones listed, roughly 80% were seen once; the top ten hold roughly 6%. CDR1 is SEHNR, CDR2 FQNEAQ, per germline (reference sequence). The CDR3 spans 13 residues. The V and J ends lost 5 bases and 6 bases respectively, with 13 bases between them. The sequence was collected from a man aged 40-55 years in good health and CMV-seropositive. The sample comprised PBMCs. The V call is TRBV7-9, the J call TRBJ2-5; tentative D call: TRBD1 (6 bases). The CDR3 DNA is TGTGCCAGCAGCCCTGACAGGAGTCAGACCCAGTACTTC. As protein: CASSPDRSQTQYF.